The clone carrying this T cell receptor (beta chain) was seen repeatedly, ten times or more. The data are from a study of spatial heterogeneity in lung cancer. CDR1 and CDR2 (germline): DFQATT, SNEGSKA (reference sequence). Trimming took 4 bases from V and 0 from J, leaving 7 bases between them. The CDR3 runs to 12 residues. One entry per CDR3 protein results from TCRdb running MiXCR on the 5' RACE reads. The sample holds approximately 25,000 distinct CDR3 sequences, approximately 3% seen once. Time point specified: sample taken at primary tumor resection. Without sorting, whole RNA was sequenced from tumor, nontumor lung or frozen PBMC. Donors were around 70 untreated early-stage non-small cell lung cancer patients.

The clonotype was recovered from a female donor with early-stage non-small cell lung cancer. V is TRBV20-1 and J is TRBJ2-7; D is possibly TRBD1 (5 bases). Sequences were derived from PBMCs, sampled at surgery. CDR3 DNA sequence: TGCAGTGCTAATCAGGGCTCCTACGAGCAGTACTTC. This gives the protein CSANQGSYEQYF.